The following is a T cell receptor beta chain sequence with its context. Its antigen is still unknown. Base qualities are not at hand, and no much larger clone is one base apart. Patients with a history of autoimmune disease or receiving systemic immunosuppression were excluded from the trial. Peripheral blood for TCR sequencing was collected from all dose cohorts at baseline, on cycle 4 day 1, and on cycle 7 day 1. Samples came from an open-label, multicenter, first-in-human phase I dose-escalation trial of ivuxolimab. The trial enrolled adults with locally advanced or metastatic head and neck squamous cell, hepatocellular, melanoma or renal cell carcinoma. Before TCR sequencing, CD4+ T cells and CD8+ T cells from peripheral blood were sorted into separate populations. This record belongs to a study of OX40 agonist ivuxolimab in advanced cancers. Looking at the study overall: Ivuxolimab was an agonistic, fully human IgG2 monoclonal antibody directed against OX40 (CD134), a costimulatory receptor. Intravenous ivuxolimab was administered to patients every 2 weeks at six dose levels: 0.01, 0.1, 0.3, 1.5, 3 and 10 mg/kg. Among the approximately 50 dose-escalation patients, roughly 20 had hepatocellular carcinoma, roughly 15 melanoma, 9 renal cell carcinoma and 9 head and neck cancer. In the dose-escalation cohort, 65% to 85% of patients were male, and the mean age was roughly 60 years with a range of roughly 23 to 79. Patients were allowed to have had prior anti-PD-1, anti-PD-L1 or anti-CTLA-4 therapy, and around 37% of the dose-escalation patients had previously received checkpoint inhibitors. Partial responses were achieved by three dose-escalation patients, of whom one had hepatocellular carcinoma and two had cutaneous melanoma. The point of sequencing TCRbeta in the periphery was to test whether ivuxolimab changed TCR sequence diversity and drove clonal T-cell expansion. The paper describes the monotherapy dose-escalation part (N = 52 patients) of the phase I trial of ivuxolimab. What the study reported, not specific to this receptor: After ivuxolimab, CD8+ T cells had more expanded clones than CD4+ T cells on average. Low levels of normalized T-cell clonal expansion were also seen in some patients who did not respond. In the 0.1-3.0 mg/kg groups, partial responders were among the patients with the lowest normalized peripheral clonal expansion, particularly in CD8+ T cells. Clonal expansion of both CD4+ and CD8+ blood T cells was observed from baseline to week 6 at doses 0.1 to 3.0 mg/kg. Which antigens the clonally expanded peripheral T cells were specific for was not determined.

The germline V gene (reference sequence) sets CDR1 to LNHDA and CDR2 to SQIVND. The CDR3 numbers 15 residues from cysteine through phenylalanine. CDR3 DNA is the only sequence kept; it has 45 bases, read in frame from the first base. V ends up 5 bases short and J 8 bases short, with an unmatched junction base count of 8. Genomic DNA was isolated from the sorted cells so that the TCRbeta CDR3 region could be sequenced. The immunoSEQ Assay was used for sequencing of TCRbeta CDR3 regions. Not all clones reach the TCRdb copy of this immuneACCESS table, which keeps in-frame sequences only. Checked studies attribute under half of the gap to unresolved V genes and leave the rest unexplained. The sample profile shows roughly 36,000 clones; roughly 85% of them were found once. The ten biggest clones cover 21% of the sample.

The TCR originated in an adult with an advanced solid tumor such as melanoma, head and neck, liver or kidney cancer. The sequencing here drew on CD4+ or CD8+ T cells sorted from blood, taken in a trial of the OX40 agonist ivuxolimab. The sequence joins TRBV19 to TRBJ2-1, with 11 central nucleotides matching TRBD2. The nucleotide sequence reads TGTGCCAGTAGTCTTACTAGCGGGGGTTTCTATGAGCAGTTCTTC. Its product reads: CASSLTSGGFYEQFF. Full variable domain (CDR3 extended with the reference TRBV19 and TRBJ2-1 proteins): DGGITQSPKYLFRKEGQNVTLSCEQNLNHDAMYWYRQDPGQGLRLIYYSQIVNDFQKGDIAEGYSVSREKKESFPLTVTSAQKNPTAFYLCASSLTSGGFYEQFFGPGTRLTVL.